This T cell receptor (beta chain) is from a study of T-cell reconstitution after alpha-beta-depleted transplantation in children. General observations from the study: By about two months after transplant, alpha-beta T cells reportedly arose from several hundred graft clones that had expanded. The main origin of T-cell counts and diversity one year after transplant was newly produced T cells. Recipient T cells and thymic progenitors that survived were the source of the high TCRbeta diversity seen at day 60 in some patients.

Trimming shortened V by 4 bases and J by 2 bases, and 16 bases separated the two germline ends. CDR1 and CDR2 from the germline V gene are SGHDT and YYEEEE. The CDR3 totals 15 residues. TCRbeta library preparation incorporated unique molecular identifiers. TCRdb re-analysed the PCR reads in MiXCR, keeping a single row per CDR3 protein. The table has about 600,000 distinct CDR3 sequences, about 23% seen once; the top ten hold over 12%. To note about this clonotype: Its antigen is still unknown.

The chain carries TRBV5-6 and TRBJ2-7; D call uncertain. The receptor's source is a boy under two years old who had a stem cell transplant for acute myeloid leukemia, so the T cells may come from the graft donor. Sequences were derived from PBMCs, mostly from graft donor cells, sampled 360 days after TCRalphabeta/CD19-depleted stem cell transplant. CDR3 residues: CASSPPGWAAYEQYF. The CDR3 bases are TGTGCCAGCAGCCCCCCAGGTTGGGCCGCCTACGAGCAGTACTTC.